This T cell receptor (beta chain) was sequenced for a study of post-analysis software for immune sequencing data. At the level of the study: Included among the disease courses, which were recorded for the cohort, were relapsing-remitting, secondary progressive and progressive-relapsing multiple sclerosis. Points from the study as a whole: When patients were compared with controls, a handful of TRBV segments were more frequent, TRBV5-6, TRBV5-1 and TRBV20-1 among them. Controls' normalized Chao1 diversity significantly exceeded that of multiple sclerosis patients. Under the F measure, samples that were prepared in one batch clustered strongly together.

This clonotype was counted at least ten times. Its antigen is as yet unknown. Each TCR beta cDNA library carried unique molecular identifiers. Input of roughly 0.9 to 11 million T cells yielded a few hundred thousand cDNA molecules. TCRdb itself ran the PCR reads through MiXCR, one entry per CDR3 protein. The sample lists approximately 260,000 distinct CDR3 sequences, 36% occurring once. Germline V gives CDR1 SEHNR, CDR2 FQNEAQ (reference sequence). V was pared by 5 bases and J by 5 bases, with 5 bases of the junction left unmatched. The CDR3 sequence is 15 residues long. The clonotype comes from a girl between 5 and 17 years old with multiple sclerosis. The J gene is TRBJ2-1, the V gene TRBV7-9; the match to TRBD2 covers 11 bases. The sequencing input was blood. CDR3 sequence reads: CASSHRLAGNNEQFF. In DNA form, the CDR3 reads TGTGCCAGCAGCCATAGACTAGCGGGGAACAATGAGCAGTTCTTC. The full variable domain, with the rest looked up from reference TRBV7-9 and TRBJ2-1, is DTGVSQNPRHKITKRGQNVTFRCDPISEHNRLYWYRQTLGQGPEFLTYFQNEAQLEKSRLLSDRFSAERPKGSFSTLEIQRTEQGDSAMYLCASSHRLAGNNEQFFGPGTRLTVL.